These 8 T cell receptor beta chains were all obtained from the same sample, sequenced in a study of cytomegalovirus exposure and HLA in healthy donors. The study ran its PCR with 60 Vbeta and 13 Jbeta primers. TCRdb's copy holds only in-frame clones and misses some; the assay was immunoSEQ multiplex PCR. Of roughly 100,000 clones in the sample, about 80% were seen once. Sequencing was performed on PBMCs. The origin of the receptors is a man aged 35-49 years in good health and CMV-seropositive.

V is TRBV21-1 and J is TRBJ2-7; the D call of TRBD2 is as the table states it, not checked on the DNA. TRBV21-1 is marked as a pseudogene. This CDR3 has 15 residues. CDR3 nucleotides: TGTGCCAGCAGCAAACGGGGGGTCGTCTCTCTCGAGCAGTACTTC. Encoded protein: CASSKRGVVSLEQYF.

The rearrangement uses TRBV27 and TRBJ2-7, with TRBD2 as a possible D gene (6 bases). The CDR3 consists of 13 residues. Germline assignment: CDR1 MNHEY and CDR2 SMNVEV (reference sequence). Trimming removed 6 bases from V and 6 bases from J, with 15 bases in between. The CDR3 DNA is TGTGCCAGCAGCCTAGGGACTTCGGGCGAGCAGTACTTC. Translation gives CASSLGTSGEQYF.

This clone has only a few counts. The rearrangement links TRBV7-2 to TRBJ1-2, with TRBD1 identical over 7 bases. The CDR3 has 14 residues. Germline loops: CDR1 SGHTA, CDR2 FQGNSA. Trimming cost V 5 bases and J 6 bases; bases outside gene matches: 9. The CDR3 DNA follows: TGTGCCAGCAGCCCGAGGGTAGGGGGCGATGGCTACACCTTC. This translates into CASSPRVGGDGYTF.

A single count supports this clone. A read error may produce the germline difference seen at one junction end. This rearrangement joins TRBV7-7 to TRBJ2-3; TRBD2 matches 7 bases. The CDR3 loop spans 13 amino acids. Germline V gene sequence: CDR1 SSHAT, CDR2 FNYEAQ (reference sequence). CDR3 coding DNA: TGTGCTAGCAGCGTAGGACTAGCAGATACGCAGTATTTT. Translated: CASSVGLADTQYF.

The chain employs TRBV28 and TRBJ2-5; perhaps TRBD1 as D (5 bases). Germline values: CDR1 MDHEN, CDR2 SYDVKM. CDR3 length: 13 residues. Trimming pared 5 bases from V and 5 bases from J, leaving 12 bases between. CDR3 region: CASSRQLRETQYF. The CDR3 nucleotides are TGTGCCAGCAGTCGACAGCTACGTGAGACCCAGTACTTC.

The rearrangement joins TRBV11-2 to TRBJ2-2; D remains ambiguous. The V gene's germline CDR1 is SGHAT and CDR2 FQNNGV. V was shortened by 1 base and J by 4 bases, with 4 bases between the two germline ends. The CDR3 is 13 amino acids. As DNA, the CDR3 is TGTGCCAGCAGCTTAGCTTTCACCGGGGAGCTGTTTTTT. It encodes CASSLAFTGELFF.

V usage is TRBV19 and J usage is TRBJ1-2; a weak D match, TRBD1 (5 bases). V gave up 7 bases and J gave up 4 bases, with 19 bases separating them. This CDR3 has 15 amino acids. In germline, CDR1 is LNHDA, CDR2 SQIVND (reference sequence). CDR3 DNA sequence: TGTGCCAGTACTCCTTTCCGGGGGGAGACCTATGGCTACACCTTC. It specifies CASTPFRGETYGYTF. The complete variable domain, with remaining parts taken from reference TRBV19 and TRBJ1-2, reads DGGITQSPKYLFRKEGQNVTLSCEQNLNHDAMYWYRQDPGQGLRLIYYSQIVNDFQKGDIAEGYSVSREKKESFPLTVTSAQKNPTAFYLCASTPFRGETYGYTFGSGTRLTVV.

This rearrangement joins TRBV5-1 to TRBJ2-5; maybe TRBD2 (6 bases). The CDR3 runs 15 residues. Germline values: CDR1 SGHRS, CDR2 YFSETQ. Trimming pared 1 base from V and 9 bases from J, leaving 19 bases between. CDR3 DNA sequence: TGCGCCAGCAGCTTGACTGGGTTGGAGGGCTCGTCCCAGTACTTC. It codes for CASSLTGLEGSSQYF.